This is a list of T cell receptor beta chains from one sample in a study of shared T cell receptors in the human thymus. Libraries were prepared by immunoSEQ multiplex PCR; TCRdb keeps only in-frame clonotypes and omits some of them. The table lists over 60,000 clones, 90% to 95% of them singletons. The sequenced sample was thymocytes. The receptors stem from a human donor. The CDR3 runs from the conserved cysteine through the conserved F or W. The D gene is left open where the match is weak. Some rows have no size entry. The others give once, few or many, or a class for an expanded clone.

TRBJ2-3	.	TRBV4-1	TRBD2	CASSQRRRTSGVSDTQYF	TGCGCCAGCAGCCAACGACGCCGTACTAGCGGGGTTTCAGATACGCAGTATTTT
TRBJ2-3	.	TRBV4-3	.	CASSLLAGASDTQYF	TGCGCCAGCAGCCTATTAGCCGGAGCCTCAGATACGCAGTATTTT
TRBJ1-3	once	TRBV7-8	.	CASSTREAGFASGNTIYF	TGTGCCAGCAGCACGCGGGAAGCAGGGTTCGCCTCTGGAAACACCATATATTTT
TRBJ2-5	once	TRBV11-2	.	CASSAGSAWGETQYF	TGTGCCAGCAGCGCCGGTAGCGCTTGGGGGGAGACCCAGTACTTC
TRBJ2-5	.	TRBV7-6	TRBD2	CASSLVGGGVQETQYF	TGTGCCAGCAGCTTAGTAGGCGGGGGGGTACAAGAGACCCAGTACTTC
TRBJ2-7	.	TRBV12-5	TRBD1	CASGLPPGQGYEQYF	TGTGCTAGTGGTTTGCCACCGGGACAGGGCTACGAGCAGTACTTC
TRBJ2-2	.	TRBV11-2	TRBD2	CASIQSLGTSGGLTGELFF	TGTGCCAGCATCCAGTCCCTTGGGACTAGCGGGGGTCTCACCGGGGAGCTGTTTTTT
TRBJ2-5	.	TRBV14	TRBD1	CASSQTGGVETQYF	TGTGCCAGCAGCCAGACAGGGGGCGTAGAGACCCAGTACTTC
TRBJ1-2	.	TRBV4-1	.	CASSQGSRQPYYGYTF	TGCGCCAGCAGCCAAGGGTCAAGACAACCTTACTATGGCTACACCTTC
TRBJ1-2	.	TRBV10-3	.	CAISPGKANYGYTF	TGTGCCATCAGCCCCGGGAAGGCCAACTATGGCTACACCTTC
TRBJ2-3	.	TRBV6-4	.	CATRRDLTDTQYF	TGTGCCACCCGCCGAGACCTCACAGATACGCAGTATTTT
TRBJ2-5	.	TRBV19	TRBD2	CASSARGGLRETQYF	TGTGCCAGTAGTGCACGGGGGGGCCTGAGAGAGACCCAGTACTTC
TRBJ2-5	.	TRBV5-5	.	CASSLWGMVAKTQYF	TGTGCCAGCAGCTTATGGGGTATGGTTGCAAAGACCCAGTACTTC
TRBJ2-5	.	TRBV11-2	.	CASSLIRLGETQYF	TGTGCCAGCAGCTTAATTAGGCTCGGGGAGACCCAGTACTTC
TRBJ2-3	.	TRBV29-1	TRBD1	CSVEDLTGQGDTDTQYF	TGCAGCGTTGAAGATCTTACAGGACAGGGAGACACAGATACGCAGTATTTT
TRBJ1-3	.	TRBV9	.	CASSVEAHSGNTIYF	TGTGCCAGCAGCGTAGAGGCCCACTCTGGAAACACCATATATTTT
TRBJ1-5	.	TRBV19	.	CASSIGGGIYYQPQHF	TGTGCCAGTAGTATTGGGGGGGGAATCTATTATCAGCCCCAGCATTTT
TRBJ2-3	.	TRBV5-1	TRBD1	CASSSDRGEDTQYF	TGCGCCAGCAGCTCCGACAGGGGTGAAGATACGCAGTATTTT
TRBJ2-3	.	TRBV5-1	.	CASSGTRGTSTDTQYF	TGCGCCAGCAGCGGGACCCGTGGGACGTCTACAGATACGCAGTATTTT
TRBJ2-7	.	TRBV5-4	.	CASSPRDSKQYF	TGTGCCAGCAGCCCCCGCGACAGCAAGCAGTACTTC
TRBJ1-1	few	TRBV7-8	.	CASSLVRGARRCRGPETEAFF	TGTGCCAGCAGCTTAGTTCGGGGCGCGAGGAGGTGTCGTGGTCCCGAAACTGAAGCTTTCTTT
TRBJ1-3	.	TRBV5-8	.	CASSFFRQVDSGNTIYF	TGTGCCAGCAGCTTTTTCCGACAGGTGGACTCTGGAAACACCATATATTTT
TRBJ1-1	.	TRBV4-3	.	CASSQGVDKYTEAFF	TGCGCCAGCAGCCAAGGAGTGGACAAATACACTGAAGCTTTCTTT
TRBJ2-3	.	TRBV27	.	CASYSGPSDTDTQYF	TGTGCCAGCTACTCTGGGCCGTCTGACACAGATACGCAGTATTTT
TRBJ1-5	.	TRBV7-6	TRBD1	CASSLDRARGNNQPQHF	TGTGCCAGCAGCTTAGACCGGGCCAGGGGGAACAATCAGCCCCAGCATTTT
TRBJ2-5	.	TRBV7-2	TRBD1	CASSTDYRDRAIEGETQYF	TGTGCCAGCAGCACAGACTACCGGGACAGGGCGATCGAGGGCGAGACCCAGTACTTC
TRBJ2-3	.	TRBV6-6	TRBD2	CASSYFPGGGTDTQYF	TGTGCCAGCAGTTACTTCCCGGGGGGGGGCACAGATACGCAGTATTTT
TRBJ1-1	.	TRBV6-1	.	CASSGLRTEAFF	TGTGCCAGCAGTGGACTTAGAACTGAAGCTTTCTTT
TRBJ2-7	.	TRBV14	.	CASSLVPEARYEQYF	TGTGCCAGCAGCCTTGTGCCCGAGGCCCGTTACGAGCAGTACTTC
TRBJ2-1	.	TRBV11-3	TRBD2	CASSVSGGNNEQFF	TGTGCCAGCAGCGTTAGCGGGGGAAACAATGAGCAGTTCTTC
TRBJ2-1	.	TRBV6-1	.	CASSGGSGRPNEQFF	TGTGCCAGCAGTGGAGGAAGCGGCAGACCCAATGAGCAGTTCTTC
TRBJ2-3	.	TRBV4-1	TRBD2	CASSQYLHPAGGQMGTDTQYF	TGCGCCAGCAGCCAATACCTCCATCCGGCGGGGGGGCAAATGGGCACAGATACGCAGTATTTT
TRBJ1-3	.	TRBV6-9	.	CASTFGDTIYF	TGTGCCAGCACTTTCGGAGACACCATATATTTT
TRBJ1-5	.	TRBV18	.	CASAGISNQPQHF	TGTGCCAGCGCAGGGATTAGCAATCAGCCCCAGCATTTT
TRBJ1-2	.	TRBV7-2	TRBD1	CASSPWTGNYGYTF	TGTGCCAGCAGCCCCTGGACAGGAAACTATGGCTACACCTTC
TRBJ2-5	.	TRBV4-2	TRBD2	CASSLLAGQETQYF	TGTGCCAGCAGCCTGCTAGCGGGGCAAGAGACCCAGTACTTC